This T cell receptor beta chain was captured in a study of blood T cell repertoires in COVID-19. On the study more broadly: Material from acute and convalescent COVID-19 was sourced from the United States, Italy and Spain.

Followed over time, Seattle patients had been enrolled while infection was active. Method: immunoSEQ multiplex PCR; TCRdb's copy keeps in-frame clones and lacks some. The data hold some 300,000 clones, with 85% to 90% observed a single time. The material sequenced was peripheral blood. This TCR came from a woman in her 30s with COVID-19, enrolled during active disease.

The CDR3 loop is CATSRRQGKGSPLHF. CDR3 nucleotide sequence: TGTGCCACCTCTCGACGACAGGGGAAGGGTTCACCCCTCCACTTT. The V gene is TRBV6-5, the J gene TRBJ1-6, with TRBD1 matching 8 bases. The J segment lost 9 bases and the V segment lost 10 bases, leaving 14 bases of the junction unmatched. The CDR3 spans 15 residues. In germline, CDR1 is MNHEY, CDR2 SVGAGI.